One and the same sample provided the 15 T cell receptor beta chains below, sequenced in a study of T cells in Graves' hyperthyroidism and ophthalmopathy (dated by TCRdb to between 2018 and 2021). Library construction relied on multiplex PCR. Sequencing was performed on an Illumina HiSeq 2000. The TCR beta CDR3 regions were amplified from RNA transcripts. For the first round of RT-PCR on the TCR CDR3, the HTBI primer set was used together with the Qiagen OneStep RT-PCR kit. Through fastp at Q25 and MiXCR, TCRdb rebuilt clones from the public reads, retaining in-frame beta chains. Every distinct CDR3 protein forms one entry, paired with its most common genes and DNA. Present in this sample are approximately 370,000 distinct CDR3 sequences, approximately 18% of which were seen just once. Around a third of the sample goes to the ten largest clones. Sequencing input: blood. The receptor source for this set is a woman in her 30s with Graves' hyperthyroidism that later progressed to Graves' ophthalmopathy.

This clonotype was counted many times. CDR3 sequence: CASTQGGGARDTQYF. The DNA of the CDR3 is TGTGCCAGCACCCAGGGCGGGGGGGCAAGGGATACGCAGTATTTT. J is TRBJ2-3 and V is TRBV28, with 9 positions matching TRBD2. The CDR3 has 15 amino acids. V was pared by 7 bases and J by 6 bases, with 11 bases of the junction left unmatched. From germline, CDR1 is MDHEN and CDR2 SYDVKM.

V is TRBV20-1 and J is TRBJ1-5; weak D call: TRBD1 (6 bases). The CDR3 is 19 amino acids. The V gene lost 4 bases and the J gene lost 0 bases, with 25 bases spanning the gap. Germline values: CDR1 DFQATT, CDR2 SNEGSKA (reference sequence). CDR3 loop: CSAIRADTQGTFSNQPQHF. In nucleotides, the CDR3 is TGCAGTGCTATTCGGGCCGATACTCAGGGGACTTTTAGCAATCAGCCCCAGCATTTT.

This sequence joins TRBV27 and TRBJ2-3; D is perhaps TRBD2 (5 bases). Trimming removed 7 bases from V and 0 bases from J, with 17 bases in between. The CDR3 spans 16 residues. The germline CDR1 and CDR2 sequences are MNHEY and SMNVEV (reference sequence). CDR3 in amino acids: CASTPGGRPSTDTQYF. The CDR3 DNA reads TGTGCCAGCACCCCCGGAGGCCGACCGAGCACAGATACGCAGTATTTT.

In this sample, this clonotype turned up many times. The V gene is TRBV27, the J gene TRBJ2-7; possibly TRBD2 for D (6 bases). The CDR3 covers 16 residues. The germline V gene encodes CDR1 MNHEY and CDR2 SMNVEV (reference sequence). The V gene lost 9 bases and the J gene lost 6 bases, with 27 bases spanning the gap. Written as DNA, the CDR3 is TGTGCCAGTAGCGGACCCGGACACGTTTCTTCCAGCGAGCAGTACTTC. Translating gives CASSGPGHVSSSEQYF.

The J gene is TRBJ2-7, the V gene TRBV5-5, with D tentatively TRBD1 (6 bases). There are 14 residues in the CDR3. V was trimmed by 0 bases and J by 4 bases, leaving 11 bases between them. CDR1 and CDR2 (germline): SGHKS, YYEKEE (reference sequence). CDR3 nucleotides: TGTGCCAGCAGCTTGGACGGGACACTGTACGAGCAGTACTTC. It specifies CASSLDGTLYEQYF. The full variable domain, completed using reference TRBV5-5 and TRBJ2-7, is DAGVTQSPTHLIKTRGQQVTLRCSPISGHKSVSWYQQVLGQGPQFIFQYYEKEERGRGNFPDRFSARQFPNYSSELNVNALLLGDSALYLCASSLDGTLYEQYFGPGTRLTVT.

This clonotype was found a few times. The CDR3 loop reads CASSALEGQLNTEAFF. The CDR3 region has the DNA TGCGCCAGCAGCGCCCTAGAGGGACAGCTAAACACTGAAGCTTTCTTT. The V gene is TRBV5-1, the J gene TRBJ1-1, with 7 bases fitting TRBD1. CDR1 and CDR2 from the germline V gene are SGHRS and YFSETQ. V lost 4 bases to trimming and J lost 2 bases; unmatched junction nucleotides: 11. The CDR3 sequence is 16 residues long. Variable domain in full (rest from reference TRBV5-1 and TRBJ1-1): KAGVTQTPRYLIKTRGQQVTLSCSPISGHRSVSWYQQTPGQGLQFLFEYFSETQRNKGNFPGRFSGRQFSNSRSEMNVSTLELGDSALYLCASSALEGQLNTEAFFGQGTRLTVV.

This chain uses TRBV14 with TRBJ1-4, with TRBD1 matching 7 bases. The CDR3 extends over 18 amino acids. V lost 3 bases, J lost 1 base, and 11 bases stayed unmatched. Looked up from germline, CDR1 is SGHDN and CDR2 is FVKESK. The CDR3 DNA reads TGTGCCAGCAGCCATAAACAGGGGTTCGGTCGAACTAATGAAAAACTGTTTTTT. It codes for CASSHKQGFGRTNEKLFF.

The chain couples TRBV20-1 to TRBJ2-3, with TRBD1 identical over 9 bases. V trimming: 5 bases; J trimming: 4 bases; junction bases outside the gene matches: 4. Germline-derived CDR1 and CDR2 are DFQATT and SNEGSKA (reference sequence). This CDR3 contains 13 residues. This CDR3 reads CSAGDRVADTQYF. As DNA, the CDR3 is TGCAGTGCTGGGGACAGGGTTGCAGATACGCAGTATTTT.

This clonotype was recorded many times. V and J are TRBV6-2 or TRBV6-3 and TRBJ2-1; 11 bases match TRBD2. The CDR3 is 19 amino acids. J lost 6 bases, V lost 8 bases, and 21 bases had no gene match. Germline assignment: CDR1 MNHEY and CDR2 SVGEGT. CDR3 sequence (DNA): TGTGCCAGCCAAGTTAGTAGCGGGAGGGCCATACTTCTTGGCAATGAGCAGTTCTTC. It codes for CASQVSSGRAILLGNEQFF.

In the case of this clonotype: A read error is possible here, since a much larger clone lies one base away. V gene TRBV20-1 combines with J gene TRBJ2-1, with a tentative D call TRBD2 (5 bases). The CDR3 is made up of 12 amino acids. V shed 0 bases and J shed 8 bases, with 8 bases lying between them. CDR1 DFQATT and CDR2 SNEGSKA come from the germline V gene (reference sequence). The DNA for the CDR3 is TGCAGTGCTAGAGATCTGGACTATGAGCAGTTCTTC. This translates into CSARDLDYEQFF.

This clonotype was detected ten times or more. The genes are TRBV27 and TRBJ2-3; 7 nucleotides line up with TRBD1. There are 14 residues in the CDR3. With 3 bases clipped from V and 1 base from J, the junction kept 1 base outside the gene matches. Looked up from germline, CDR1 is MNHEY and CDR2 is SMNVEV (reference sequence). The CDR3 sequence is CASSFGTGTDTQYF. In DNA form, the CDR3 reads TGTGCCAGCAGTTTTGGGACAGGCACAGATACGCAGTATTTT.

This clonotype was picked up many times. The CDR3 is CASSEIWPQEKTYEQYF. For the CDR3, the DNA is TGCGCCAGCAGTGAGATATGGCCACAGGAGAAGACCTACGAGCAGTACTTC. The rearrangement uses TRBV10-2 and TRBJ2-7, with D possibly matching TRBD1 (5 bases). CDR1 and CDR2 (germline): WSHSY, SAAADI. This CDR3 is built from 17 residues. V was trimmed by 2 bases and J by 2 bases, leaving 19 bases between them.

This chain uses TRBV19 with TRBJ2-3; D is uncertain. Trimming cost V 10 bases and J 2 bases, with 13 bases left between them. The CDR3 runs 13 residues. Germline V gene sequence: CDR1 LNHDA, CDR2 SQIVND (reference sequence). The CDR3 bases are TGTGCCACATGGAACAGCCCCACAGATACGCAGTATTTT. Its protein product is CATWNSPTDTQYF.

The chain joins TRBV6-2 or TRBV6-3 to TRBJ1-2; 7 bases match TRBD1. Germline V lookup: CDR1 MNHEY, CDR2 SVGEGT. Germline trimming cut 7 bases from V and 6 bases from J; bases unmatched to any gene: 17. The CDR3 loop spans 16 amino acids. CDR3 residues: CASKTLTNRGGNGYTF. The CDR3 bases are TGTGCCAGCAAAACTCTAACAAACAGGGGAGGGAATGGCTACACCTTC.

In its sample, this clonotype was seen many times. The V call is TRBV28, the J call TRBJ2-2, with 8 bases identical to TRBD1. Germline assignment: CDR1 MDHEN and CDR2 SYDVKM. The J segment lost 7 bases and the V segment lost 7 bases, leaving 5 bases of the junction unmatched. The CDR3 runs to 13 residues. CDR3 in DNA: TGTGCCAGCAACCCAGGGACAGGCGGGGAGCTGTTTTTT. Residues: CASNPGTGGELFF.